This record looks at one T cell receptor (beta chain) sequence and its context. Antigen: not known. The authors amplified TCR beta CDR3 regions, and they did so from RNA transcripts for repertoire sequencing. Amplification began with first-round RT-PCR using HTBI primers, then second-round multiplex PCR was performed. TCRdb ran MiXCR on the multiplex PCR reads and lists one entry per CDR3 protein. Of over a million distinct CDR3 sequences detected, roughly 35% appear once; the ten largest clones hold around 10%. This specimen comes from a study of Graves' ophthalmopathy and Graves' hyperthyroidism. The germline V gene has CDR1 SQVTM and CDR2 ANQGSEA. V lost 3 bases and J 3 bases, leaving 11 bases between the germline ends. The CDR3 consists of 14 residues. Orbital computed tomography and thyroid ultrasound, along with TRAb, serum thyroxine and clinical symptoms, underpinned diagnosis. Notes on the study in general: A 13-signature model separated ophthalmopathy from stable hyperthyroidism, around 88% sensitivity, around 81% specificity. Ophthalmopathy progression cases were predicted by the model with roughly 71% sensitivity and 72.22% specificity.

The rearrangement links TRBV29-1 to TRBJ2-2; D possibly uses TRBD1 or TRBD2 (5 bases each). The origin of this receptor is an adult man with Graves' hyperthyroidism. The specimen sequenced was peripheral blood or thyroid tissue (not recorded which). CDR3 nucleotides: TGCAGCGTTGATGGGGGTTCGGACACCGGGGAGCTGTTTTTT. This sequence encodes CSVDGGSDTGELFF.